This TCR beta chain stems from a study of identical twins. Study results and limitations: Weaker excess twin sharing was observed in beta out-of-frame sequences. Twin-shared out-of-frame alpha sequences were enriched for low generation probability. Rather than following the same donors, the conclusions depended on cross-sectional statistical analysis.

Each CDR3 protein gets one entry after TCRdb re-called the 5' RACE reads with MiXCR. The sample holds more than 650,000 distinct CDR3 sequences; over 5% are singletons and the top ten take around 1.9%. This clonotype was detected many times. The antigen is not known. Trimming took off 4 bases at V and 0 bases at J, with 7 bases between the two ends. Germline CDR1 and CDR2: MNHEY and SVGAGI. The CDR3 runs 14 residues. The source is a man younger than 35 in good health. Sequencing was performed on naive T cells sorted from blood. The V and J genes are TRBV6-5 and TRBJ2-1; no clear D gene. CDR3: CASSSHSSYNEQFF. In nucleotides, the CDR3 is TGTGCCAGCAGTTCGCACAGCTCCTACAATGAGCAGTTCTTC.